The rows below give T cell receptor beta chains drawn from one sample of a study of T cell responses to AZD1222 COVID-19 vaccine. TCRdb's table, derived via immunoSEQ multiplex PCR, lists solely in-frame clones and lacks some. The sample has about 130,000 clones; roughly 92% are singletons. The sample in question was peripheral blood, obtained 28 days after the second AZD1222 dose. Receptors originate from an adult who received the AZD1222 COVID-19 vaccine. The CDR3 runs from the conserved cysteine through the conserved F or W. The order of the fields is V gene, D gene, clone size, J gene, CDR3 DNA, CDR3 protein. D genes are given only for firm matches. Clone size is not always given. Where it is, it says once, few, many or a class for expanded clones.

>TRBV27|.|.|TRBJ1-1
TGTGCCAGCAGCTACGGGGGAGGAAACACTGAAGCTTTCTTT
CASSYGGGNTEAFF
>TRBV19|.|.|TRBJ2-7
TGTGCCAGTAGTAAGGACGGGTACGAGCAGTACTTC
CASSKDGYEQYF
>TRBV4-1|.|few|TRBJ1-3
TGCGCCAGCAGCCAAGAGGGGCTAGGTGGAAACACCATATATTTT
CASSQEGLGGNTIYF
>TRBV6-6|.|.|TRBJ2-7
TGTGCCAGCAGCTACGGGGGTTTCTACGAGCAGTACTTC
CASSYGGFYEQYF
>TRBV19|.|.|TRBJ1-5
TGTGCCAGTACACTGAGAGGGGCCTTCAATCAGCCCCAGCATTTT
CASTLRGAFNQPQHF
>TRBV7-2|.|.|TRBJ1-4
TGTGCCAGCAGTCCAAATGGGGCAGGGCGCGAAAAACTGTTTTTT
CASSPNGAGREKLFF
>TRBV7-9|.|.|TRBJ1-2
TGTGCCAGCAGCCTAGGCGGGGCGAACTATGGCTACACCTTC
CASSLGGANYGYTF
>TRBV24-1|TRBD1|.|TRBJ2-2
TGTGCCACCAGTGAAACTGGACAGGGATGGAGCACCGGGGAGCTGTTTTTT
CATSETGQGWSTGELFF
>TRBV7-6|TRBD1|.|TRBJ1-4
TGTGCCAGCAGCCCAACTACAGGGGGCCTTAATGAAAAACTGTTTTTT
CASSPTTGGLNEKLFF
>TRBV7-2|TRBD2|.|TRBJ2-5
TGTGCCAGCAGCGACATGGGGCTAGCGCTCATCTGGGGGGGAGAGACCCAGTACTTC
CASSDMGLALIWGGETQYF
>TRBV4-2|.|few|TRBJ2-1
TGTGCCAGCAGCCAAGATCGCGGGGGCCGTAATGAGCAGTTCTTC
CASSQDRGGRNEQFF
>TRBV19|.|.|TRBJ1-5
TGTGCCAGTAGTATAGACCAGGTTGGGAATCAGCCCCAGCATTTT
CASSIDQVGNQPQHF
>TRBV27|.|.|TRBJ2-1
TGTGCCAGCACGACTGGAAATGAGCAGTTCTTC
CASTTGNEQFF
>TRBV24-1|.|.|TRBJ2-1
TGTGCCACCAGTGATACCCACCGGGCAGAGCAGTTCTTC
CATSDTHRAEQFF
>TRBV12-5|.|.|TRBJ2-3
TGTGCTAGTGGTCCCCCGGACAAGTCAGATACGCAGTATTTT
CASGPPDKSDTQYF
>TRBV9|.|once|TRBJ2-7
TGTGCCAGCAGCGTAGCTCCCGGGGCCTCCTACGAGCAGTACTTC
CASSVAPGASYEQYF
>TRBV6-4|TRBD1|.|TRBJ2-3
TGTGCCACCAGCCAGACAGGGACCACAGATACGCAGTATTTT
CATSQTGTTDTQYF
>TRBV9|.|.|TRBJ2-3
TGTGCCAGCAGCGTGTCTCCCGGGGTAGATACGCAGTATTTT
CASSVSPGVDTQYF
>TRBV4-2|.|.|TRBJ1-4
TGTGCCAGCAGCCAAGATTGGGCAGGGTTCACTAATGAAAAACTGTTTTTT
CASSQDWAGFTNEKLFF
>TRBV24-1|.|.|TRBJ2-3
TGTGCCACCAGTCACGCTCCCATAGATACGCAGTATTTT
CATSHAPIDTQYF
>TRBV12-3/TRBV12-4|.|once|TRBJ1-2
TGTGCCAGCAGTTTCGGGGCTAACTATGGCTACACCTTC
CASSFGANYGYTF
>TRBV28|TRBD1|.|TRBJ2-1
TGTGCCAGCAGTTCGCACAGGGGCCCCAACAATGAGCAGTTCTTC
CASSSHRGPNNEQFF
>TRBV5-6|TRBD1|once|TRBJ1-6
TGTGCCAGCAGCCCCCGGGTGGGGACAGGGGGTTTTTCACCCCTCCACTTT
CASSPRVGTGGFSPLHF
>TRBV19|.|.|TRBJ2-7
TGTGCCAGTAGCCGCGGGCCCTTAGGGTCCTACGAGCAGTACTTC
CASSRGPLGSYEQYF
>TRBV11-3|.|.|TRBJ2-2
TGTGCCAGCAGCTCGGGCCATCAGGGCTGGAACACCGGGGAGCTGTTTTTT
CASSSGHQGWNTGELFF
>TRBV6-5|.|.|TRBJ2-7
TGTGCCAGCAGGGGACGCCTCTACGAGCAGTACTTC
CASRGRLYEQYF
>TRBV9|.|.|TRBJ1-2
TGTGCCAGCAGCGTATGGGACGGGAACTATGGCTACACCTTC
CASSVWDGNYGYTF
>TRBV14|.|.|TRBJ1-2
TGTGCCAGCAGCCAAGGAGGAACAGCCTATGGCTACACCTTC
CASSQGGTAYGYTF
>TRBV7-9|TRBD1|.|TRBJ2-1
TGTGCCAGCAGCCCGGACAGGCAGCAGTTCTTC
CASSPDRQQFF
>TRBV30|.|.|TRBJ1-1
TGTGCCTGGTTCATCCCCTATGGTGAAGCTTTCTTT
CAWFIPYGEAFF
>TRBV27|.|.|TRBJ1-6
TGTGCCAGCAGTTTGAGGGGGGCCTATAATTCACCCCTCCACTTT
CASSLRGAYNSPLHF
>TRBV10-3|.|.|TRBJ1-1
TGTGCCATCAGACCGGTGGGTCGAGGCACTGAAGCTTTCTTT
CAIRPVGRGTEAFF
>TRBV30|.|once|TRBJ1-2
TGTGCCTGGTCCCTGGTCGGCTACACCTTC
CAWSLVGYTF
>TRBV30|.|.|TRBJ1-1
TGTGCCTGGAGTATACAGGGGAACACTGAAGCTTTCTTT
CAWSIQGNTEAFF
>TRBV7-2|.|.|TRBJ2-5
TGTGCCAGCAGCTTAGCTCGGGGGCAAGAGACCCAGTACTTC
CASSLARGQETQYF
>TRBV29-1|.|.|TRBJ2-5
TGCAGCTATCGACTTACAGGTGGTGAGACCCAGTACTTC
CSYRLTGGETQYF
>TRBV6-5|.|.|TRBJ1-6
TGTGCCAGCAGCTTAACAGGGCGGGCTAATTCACCCCTCCACTTT
CASSLTGRANSPLHF
>TRBV5-4|TRBD1|.|TRBJ2-2
TGTGCCAGCAGCTTGGGGACAGGGGGCGCGGGCACCGGGGAGCTGTTTTTT
CASSLGTGGAGTGELFF
>TRBV6-5|.|.|TRBJ2-7
TGTGCCAGCAGGAGCAAACCCTACGAGCAGTACTTC
CASRSKPYEQYF
>TRBV7-2|.|.|TRBJ2-5
TGTGCCAGCAGCTTAGATCGGGGTCCCGGGGGAGATGGGGAGACCCAGTACTTC
CASSLDRGPGGDGETQYF
>TRBV2|.|.|TRBJ1-6
TGTGCCAGCACCCCCAGGGACACCAGGCCCCTCCACTTT
CASTPRDTRPLHF
>TRBV12-5|TRBD2|.|TRBJ2-1
TGTGCTAGTGGTTTGGGGACTAGCGGCTACAATGAGCAGTTCTTC
CASGLGTSGYNEQFF
>TRBV4-1|.|.|TRBJ2-2
TGCGCCAGCAGCCAAGGTTCGGGGCTTAGGGACACCGGGGAGCTGTTTTTT
CASSQGSGLRDTGELFF
>TRBV4-2|TRBD1|.|TRBJ1-3
TGTGCCAGCAGCCAAAATACAGGGGGCACTGGAAACACCATATATTTT
CASSQNTGGTGNTIYF
>TRBV27|.|.|TRBJ1-2
TGTGCCAGCAGTTTAAGGTTTCAGGGTGATGGCTACACCTTC
CASSLRFQGDGYTF
>TRBV20-1|.|.|TRBJ1-5
TGCAGTGCTAGTAGAGGGGCCCCTCAGCCCCAGCATTTT
CSASRGAPQPQHF
>TRBV27|.|.|TRBJ1-2
TGTGCCAGCAGCGATGGGGGCAATAACTATGGCTACACCTTC
CASSDGGNNYGYTF
>TRBV19|TRBD1|.|TRBJ2-7
TGTGCCAGTGACCCGGGACAGGGCTACGAGCAGTACTTC
CASDPGQGYEQYF
>TRBV9|.|.|TRBJ1-4
TGTGCCAGCAGCTCAATTGGGGGGCCTAATGAAAAACTGTTTTTT
CASSSIGGPNEKLFF
>TRBV6-5|TRBD1|.|TRBJ1-4
TGTGCCAGCATGGGACAGGGTCTAACTAATGAAAAACTGTTTTTT
CASMGQGLTNEKLFF
>TRBV24-1|.|.|TRBJ1-5
TGTGCCACCAGTGACAGAAATCAGCCCCAGCATTTT
CATSDRNQPQHF
>TRBV6-5|.|.|TRBJ2-5
TGTGCCAGCAGCCCCACTCTTTCAGGGTACGAGACCCAGTACTTC
CASSPTLSGYETQYF
>TRBV28|TRBD1|.|TRBJ2-3
TGTGCCAGCAGTTTCGACAGGGTTGGGACAGATACGCAGTATTTT
CASSFDRVGTDTQYF